What follows are 8 T cell receptor beta chains derived from one specimen sequenced in a study of CD8+ T cells in alopecia areata. Extracted RNA was reverse transcribed into cDNA, the sequencing template. TCRdb's table, derived via immunoSEQ multiplex PCR, lists solely in-frame clones and lacks some. The sample contains 150,000 to 200,000 clones, roughly 70% of which appear only once. The sample was CD8+ T cells sorted from blood, taken at week 0. The source is a human donor with alopecia areata.

This clone occurred many times. This rearrangement joins TRBV2 to TRBJ2-1, with D possibly being TRBD1 (6 bases). V lost 3 bases and J 2 bases, leaving 11 bases between the germline ends. The V gene's germline CDR1 is SNHLY and CDR2 FYNNEI. CDR3 length: 15 amino acids. CDR3 coding DNA: TGTGCCAGCAGTGATCCCAGGGGCACCTACAATGAGCAGTTCTTC. This translates into CASSDPRGTYNEQFF.

The chain has TRBV28 and TRBJ2-4; D ambiguous. CDR3 length equals 15 residues. The V and J ends lost 3 bases and 0 bases respectively, with 9 bases between them. CDR1 is MDHEN and CDR2 is SYDVKM in the germline V gene. The CDR3 nucleotides are TGTGCCAGCAGTTTTCGGAATCTAGCCAAAAACATTCAGTACTTC. It encodes CASSFRNLAKNIQYF. The whole variable domain, remainder taken from reference TRBV28 and TRBJ2-4, is DVKVTQSSRYLVKRTGEKVFLECVQDMDHENMFWYRQDPGLGLRLIYFSYDVKMKEKGDIPEGYSVSREKKERFSLILESASTNQTSMYLCASSFRNLAKNIQYFGAGTRLSVL.

The chain is built from TRBV5-6 and TRBJ1-3; D is unclear. V lost 2 bases, J lost 1 base, and 7 bases lay in between. Looked up from germline, CDR1 is SGHDT and CDR2 is YYEEEE. CDR3 length: 14 residues. CDR3: CASSFGGSGNTIYF. The CDR3 coding sequence is TGTGCCAGCAGCTTCGGAGGGTCTGGAAACACCATATATTTT.

This clone was detected only a few times. The rearrangement joins TRBV6-1 to TRBJ1-5, with D perhaps TRBD1 (5 bases). Germline CDR1 is MNHNS and CDR2 is SASEGT. The CDR3 length is 15 residues. Trimming took 3 bases from V and 2 from J, leaving 11 bases between them. CDR3 sequence (DNA): TGTGCCAGCAGTGAGAGGCCCAGGGGCAATCAGCCCCAGCATTTT. Protein: CASSERPRGNQPQHF.

This sequence joins TRBV7-9 and TRBJ2-5, with D possibly being TRBD1 (5 bases). Looked up from germline, CDR1 is SEHNR and CDR2 is FQNEAQ (reference sequence). The CDR3 extends over 13 amino acids. V was pared by 5 bases and J by 2 bases, with 9 bases between. The CDR3 DNA follows: TGTGCCAGCAGCAACCGACAGCAAGAGACCCAGTACTTC. Residues: CASSNRQQETQYF. Based on the CDR3 plus reference TRBV7-9 and TRBJ2-5, the full variable domain is DTGVSQNPRHKITKRGQNVTFRCDPISEHNRLYWYRQTLGQGPEFLTYFQNEAQLEKSRLLSDRFSAERPKGSFSTLEIQRTEQGDSAMYLCASSNRQQETQYFGPGTRLLVL.

The rearrangement joins TRBV30 to TRBJ1-1; tentatively, D is TRBD1 (6 bases). This CDR3 has 13 amino acids. V was trimmed by 8 bases and J by 3 bases, leaving 16 bases between them. CDR1 is GTSNPN, CDR2 SVGIG, per germline (reference sequence). This chain's CDR3 is CAGTRGSDTEAFF. The DNA for the CDR3 is TGTGCCGGTACCAGGGGTTCGGACACTGAAGCTTTCTTT. Complete variable domain (other parts from reference TRBV30 and TRBJ1-1): SQTIHQWPATLVQPVGSPLSLECTVEGTSNPNLYWYRQAAGRGLQLLFYSVGIGQISSEVPQNLSASRPQDRQFILSSKKLLLSDSGFYLCAGTRGSDTEAFFGQGTRLTVV.

The genes are TRBV6-5 and TRBJ1-5; D is unclear. In germline, CDR1 is MNHEY, CDR2 SVGAGI. V was trimmed by 0 bases and J by 4 bases, leaving 7 bases between them. The length of the CDR3 is 14 residues. CDR3 in DNA: TGTGCCAGCAGTTACTCGATAGGGAATCAGCCCCAGCATTTT. Encoded protein: CASSYSIGNQPQHF.

The rearrangement links TRBV6-5 to TRBJ2-1; D is ambiguous. Germline V lookup: CDR1 MNHEY, CDR2 SVGAGI. This CDR3 has 12 residues. Trimming left V 8 bases short and J 0 bases short, with 5 bases between. CDR3 sequence reads: CASGSSYNEQFF. The DNA of the CDR3 is TGTGCCAGCGGTAGCTCCTACAATGAGCAGTTCTTC.